This record concerns one T cell receptor (beta chain) sequence. It lacks a known antigen. The input lacks base qualities; no much larger clone sits a single base away. This sample was taken from a study of cytomegalovirus exposure and HLA in healthy donors (dated by TCRdb to the late 2010s). Some background on the complete study: According to an earlier analysis of several hundred of the donors, about 179 million T cells yielded over 100 million unique TCR beta sequences and around 300 Gb of sequence data. The study aimed to test whether signatures of past pathogen exposure could be identified by cataloging public T cell receptors. Four to six DR-DQ haplotypes were handled as single units for association and clustering because linkage in the cohort was strong. On average, around 230,000 unique TCR beta nucleotide sequences were sequenced per donor among roughly 430 genotyped donors of the cohort, with around 19% of those sequences being non-productive. Donor age, sex, ethnicity and CMV serostatus were compiled alongside the repertoire data. To decide whether each TCR beta V gene segment behaved as functional or pseudogenic, an earlier analysis of fewer than 750 of the donors relied on high-throughput TCR beta sequencing. Rather than using new phenotypic data, the later analysis identified candidate immune exposures from TCR beta sequences and from how often those sequences occurred across donors. The genetic ancestry cluster associated with self-reported Caucasian donors included 81% of the roughly 390 genotyped donors. Using immunosequencing, the study profiled T cell repertoires from about 610 subjects and related those repertoires to cytomegalovirus serostatus. All discovery cohort repertoires had been generated on a single sequencing platform. HLA typing covered class I and class II loci at four-digit resolution. Roughly 300 gigabases of sequencing data and tens of millions of unique TCR sequences were included in an early release covering several hundred HLA-typed donors. To predict cytomegalovirus infection status, the study combined high-throughput TCR immunosequencing, statistical association of individual TCRs with disease status, and machine learning. To study patterns of TCR occurrence, a later analysis re-analyzed previously published TCR beta repertoires from 650 to 750 donors and added high-resolution HLA genotyping. The number of donors typed differed by locus, with roughly 620-640 for A, B, C, DRB1 and DQB1, roughly 520 for DQA1, 600 to 610 for DPA1, and approximately 470 for DPB1. A later genetic analysis used genome-wide SNP genotypes for about 60% of the roughly 700 donors, treating that subset as a discovery cohort. Besides the first cohort of roughly 640 subjects, a separate validation cohort made up of 90 to 150 different subjects was used.

The library was produced with the immunoSEQ multiplex PCR assay. The multiplex PCR relied on a mix of 60 forward primers for TCR Vbeta segments and 13 reverse primers for TCR Jbeta segments. The CDR3 region of rearranged TCR beta genes was amplified from genomic DNA with a multiplex PCR assay. On the Illumina HiSeq System, the amplified TCR beta libraries were sequenced as 87-base-pair reads. Concerning the study's data processing: In a later analysis, 77 million or so unique TCR beta chains were counted across the 666 repertoires, and approximately 11 million of these chains were shared by at least two donors. Raw reads were error-corrected and collapsed into unique sequences with a nearest-neighbor algorithm that merged closely related sequences to remove PCR and sequencing errors. Alignment of CDR3 sequences to IMGT reference sequences was used to assign V, D and J gene segments. For a sequence to be retained, at least a six-nucleotide match to both a V gene segment and a J gene segment was required. Rearrangements were classified as productive when the CDR3 lacked stop codons and remained in frame with V and J, and all other rearrangements were classified as non-productive. Following IMGT convention, CDR3 was defined as the stretch from the second conserved V-encoded cysteine up to the conserved J-encoded phenylalanine. The earlier analysis of 587 of the donors excluded sequences that lacked an unambiguous match to a single V gene segment. An earlier analysis of a few hundred of the donors called V segments functional above 56.7% productive rearrangements and segregating when the between-donor standard deviation exceeded 5%. To diagnose cytomegalovirus status from the catalog of TCR beta chain sequences, a statistical classification framework was built. In a later analysis, V and J genes were assigned by comparing TCR nucleotide sequences against IMGT/GENE-DB human TR gene sequences. Using the TCRdist pipeline, a later analysis assigned CDR3 sequences along with most-parsimonious VDJ recombination scenarios. In a later analysis, each TCR beta chain was defined by its CDR3 amino acid sequence together with its V-gene family, and reads without a unique V-gene family were excluded. A later analysis removed roughly 590 highly shared, low-generation-probability nucleotide sequences to deal with suspected cross-contamination and a sequencing artifact. In a later analysis, a clonal expansion index was calculated for each public chain from normalized within-repertoire ranks of inferred template counts. In a later analysis, generation probabilities were computed using a VDJ recombination model fitted to out-of-frame rearrangements, and the results were checked against IGoR. Hypergeometric tests were used in a later analysis to score TCR-TCR, TCR-HLA and TCR-CMV co-occurrence, with a repertoire-size bias correction applied to the TCR pairs. False discovery rates were estimated in a later analysis by permuting HLA or CMV assignments 20 times. In a later analysis, co-occurring TCRs were grouped using DBSCAN, and TCRdist sequence similarity was added for clustering within HLA-allele-positive subsets. Repertoires with fewer than 30,000 or more than 120,000 public chains were left out of co-occurrence clustering, as were five repertoires with anomalous nucleotide sharing. Drawn from immuneACCESS, this table holds only the in-frame rearrangements with V and J called that TCRdb kept. Clones are partly lost; checked studies trace under half to an unresolved V gene and leave the rest unexplained. The D gene and trimming were derived from the DNA, and the V and J assignments and clone size from that table. In this sample the table shows 95,000 to 100,000 clones, 75% of which occur a single time. The ten top clones hold about 10% of the sample.

For CDR1 and CDR2, the germline V gene lists WSHSY and SAAADI. Taken from cysteine to phenylalanine, the CDR3 has 18 residues. The only DNA kept is the CDR3, 54 bases in frame from the first base. From V the trimming removes 2 bases and from J it removes 7 bases, while the gene matches leave 13 bases of the junction unaccounted for. General conclusions and limits of the study: In an earlier analysis of fewer than 750 of the donors, most TCR beta V segments were observed in productive rearrangements about 87% or about 30% of the time, broadly matching IMGT annotations. Because HLA typing was missing for some donors at each locus, association tests included only the typed subset. A further reported finding was that TCR beta sequences accurately predicted the HLA-A and HLA-B alleles for most subjects in the first cohort. In a later analysis, HLA-associated TCR beta chains were found to be more clonally expanded and to have lower generation probabilities than equally common non-associated chains. Linkage disequilibrium might explain the correlated functional status among segregating V segments, but an unknown experimental factor could not be excluded. In vitro tests confirmed that three of the cytomegalovirus-associated TCR beta chains recognize cytomegalovirus antigens. Presence/absence analyses assumed roughly uniform sequencing depth across donors, an assumption that may not hold. Cytomegalovirus status was reported to be diagnosed by the classifier with high specificity and sensitivity in both the original and validation cohorts. A group of highly shared sequence variants was considered likely to be a technical artifact of the sequencing pipeline. Because counts were too low, 15 to 20 rarely observed V segments, including chromosome 9 orphons, were excluded from the earlier analysis of roughly 580 of the donors. While some public TCRs were present in many individuals, most TCR sequences turned up only very rarely across donors. Immune exposure information for the cohort was limited to CMV serostatus. Compared with the approximately 600-donor mean, donors in an Asian-associated ancestry cluster had fewer N-insertions in productive TCRs, according to a later genetic analysis. Because the 87-base-pair reads could not distinguish some IMGT-functional V segments, including TRBV6-2 and TRBV6-3, those segments were excluded. Only TCR beta chains were sequenced in this cohort, and the absence of alpha or paired-chain data limited detectable features. According to the authors, the approach could potentially be generalized to other disease states and immunological phenotypes. Specific HLA alleles were associated with 15,000 to 20,000 TCR beta sequences at a false discovery rate of 0.05 in a later analysis. A later analysis reported that several top co-occurrence clusters appeared linked to parvovirus B19, influenza, CMV and Epstein-Barr virus. V-gene and J-gene trimming of TCR beta chains was associated with a missense DCLRE1C variant in a later genetic analysis, and the association was replicated in an independent cohort. A later analysis found that TCR association rates varied across HLA loci, with DRB1 alleles showing the most associated TCRs and HLA-C alleles the fewest. According to a later analysis, most CMV-associated TCR beta chains appeared to be HLA-restricted, and the HLA associations seemed to be driven largely by CMV exposure. When HLA alleles, especially DR and DQ, strongly co-occurred, attributing TCR associations to individual alleles was difficult. The study listed 164 TCR beta chains as associated with cytomegalovirus.

The cohort consisted of more than 650 healthy bone marrow donors. Cohort members were all nominally healthy when sampled, although unrecorded immune exposures were likely present. The donor tested CMV seronegative, placing the donor among the 300 to 400 seronegative members of the cohort. A peripheral blood sample was provided by each donor, and peripheral blood mononuclear cells were used for TCR beta sequencing. The Qiagen DNeasy Blood Extraction Kit was used to extract genomic DNA from the blood cell samples. The rearranged segments are TRBV10-2 and TRBJ1-6; 8 bases in the middle match TRBD1. What was sequenced was PBMCs. This receptor was taken from a middle-aged man in good health and CMV-seronegative. The bases are TGCGCCAGCAGTGAGCGGACAGGGAGTTGGAGTTTGAATTCACCCCTCCACTTT. Protein translation: CASSERTGSWSLNSPLHF.